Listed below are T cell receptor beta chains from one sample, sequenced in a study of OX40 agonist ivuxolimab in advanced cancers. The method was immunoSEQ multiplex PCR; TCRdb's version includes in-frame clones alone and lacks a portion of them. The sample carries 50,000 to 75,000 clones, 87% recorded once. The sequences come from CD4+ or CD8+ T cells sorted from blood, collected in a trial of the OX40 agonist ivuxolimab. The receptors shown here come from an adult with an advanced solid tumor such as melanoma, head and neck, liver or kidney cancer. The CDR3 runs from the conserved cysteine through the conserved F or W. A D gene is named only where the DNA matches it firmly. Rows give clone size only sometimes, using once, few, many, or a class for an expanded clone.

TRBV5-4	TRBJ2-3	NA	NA	TGTGCCAGCAGCGCTTCTAGGGATACGCAGTATTTT	CASSASRDTQYF
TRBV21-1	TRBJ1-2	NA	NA	TGTGCCAGCACCAAAACCGGGGGCGCGGTCTATGGCTACACCTTC	CASTKTGGAVYGYTF
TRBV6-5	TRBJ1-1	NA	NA	TGTGCCAGCAGTGCCCGGTGGTCCACTGAAGCTTTCTTT	CASSARWSTEAFF
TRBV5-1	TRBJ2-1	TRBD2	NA	TGCGCCAGCAGCTTGGCACGGGGGGGCCGGGATGAGCAGTTCTTC	CASSLARGGRDEQFF
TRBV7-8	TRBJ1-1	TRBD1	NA	TGTGCCAGCAGCTCCTCAAGAGACAGGGGCGTAGCTTTCTTT	CASSSSRDRGVAFF
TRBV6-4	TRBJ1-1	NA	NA	TGTGCCAGCAGCCGATGGGGAACAGGGAGTGGCACTGAAGCTTTCTTT	CASSRWGTGSGTEAFF
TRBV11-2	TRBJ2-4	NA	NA	TGTGCCAGCAATCTCTACCAGGCCGGAAACATTCAGTACTTC	CASNLYQAGNIQYF
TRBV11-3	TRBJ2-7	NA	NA	TGTGCCAGCAGCTCCCCTCCGGGCTACGAGCAGTACTTC	CASSSPPGYEQYF
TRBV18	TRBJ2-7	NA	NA	TGTGCCAGCTCACCAACTGGGGGTCGAGAGCAGTACTTC	CASSPTGGREQYF
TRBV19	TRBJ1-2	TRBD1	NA	TGTGCCAGTAGGCCGGGACAGGCTAACTATGGCTACACCTTC	CASRPGQANYGYTF
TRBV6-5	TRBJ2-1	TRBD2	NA	TGTGCCAGCAGTTACTCGGGGGGGAGGTATGAGCAGTTCTTC	CASSYSGGRYEQFF
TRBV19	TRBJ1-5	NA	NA	TGTGCCAGTAGTATAAAAGATAGCAATCAGCCCCAGCATTTT	CASSIKDSNQPQHF
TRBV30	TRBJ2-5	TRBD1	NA	TGTGCCTTTGAGCCGACAGGGACGTTATACTTC	CAFEPTGTLYF
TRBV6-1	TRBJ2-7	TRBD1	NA	TGTGCCAGCAGTTCCTTGGGACAGGGGGAGCAGTACTTC	CASSSLGQGEQYF
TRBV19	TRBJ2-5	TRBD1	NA	TGTGCCAGCCGGGGGACAGGGGGAGGTCAAGAGACCCAGTACTTC	CASRGTGGGQETQYF
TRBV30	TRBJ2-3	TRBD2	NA	TGTGCCTGGAGTTACGGGGGGGCGACAGATACGCAGTATTTT	CAWSYGGATDTQYF
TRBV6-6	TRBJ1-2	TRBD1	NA	TGTGCCAGCAGTTACGATGGGACAGGGAGGAGCTACACCTTC	CASSYDGTGRSYTF
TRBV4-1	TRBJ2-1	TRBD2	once	TGCGCCAGCAGCCAAGATAAGACTAGCGGGGGGGAGCAGTTCTTC	CASSQDKTSGGEQFF
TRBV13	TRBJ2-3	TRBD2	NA	TGTGCCAGCAGCTCGGGAGGATTCTTCAGCACAGATACGCAGTATTTT	CASSSGGFFSTDTQYF
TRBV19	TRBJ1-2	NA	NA	TGTGCCAGTAGGGCCTTTGGCGGCTACACCTTC	CASRAFGGYTF
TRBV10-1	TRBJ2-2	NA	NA	TGCGCCAGCAGTGCCAGGGGCAGTGGGACCGGGGAGCTGTTTTTT	CASSARGSGTGELFF
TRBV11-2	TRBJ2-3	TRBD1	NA	TGTGCCAGCAGCGGGACAGGGGCTTTGACAGATACGCAGTATTTT	CASSGTGALTDTQYF
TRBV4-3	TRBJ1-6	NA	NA	TGCGCCAGCAGCCAGGGGAATTACGCTGGTTCACCCCTCCACTTT	CASSQGNYAGSPLHF
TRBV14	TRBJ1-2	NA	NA	TGTGCCAGCAGCCAAGATCTGCGGGGAGGGTATGGCTACACCTTC	CASSQDLRGGYGYTF
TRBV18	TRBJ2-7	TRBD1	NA	TGTGCCAGCTCACCCGGGACAGGGGGGCCCAGCTCCTACGAGCAGTACTTC	CASSPGTGGPSSYEQYF
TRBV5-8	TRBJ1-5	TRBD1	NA	TGTGCCAGCAGCGGGTGGACAGGGTACAATCAGCCCCAGCATTTT	CASSGWTGYNQPQHF
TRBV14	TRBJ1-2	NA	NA	TGTGCCAGCAGCCAACCCGGTTGGGACTATGGCTACACCTTC	CASSQPGWDYGYTF
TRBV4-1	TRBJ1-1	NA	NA	TGCGCCAGCAGCCAAGGGGGGTGGGTAATGAGGGACACTGAAGCTTTCTTT	CASSQGGWVMRDTEAFF
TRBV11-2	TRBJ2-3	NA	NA	TGTGCCAGCAGCTTAGATTTGGCAGGGCCCACAGATACGCAGTATTTT	CASSLDLAGPTDTQYF
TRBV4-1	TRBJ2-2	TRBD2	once	TGCGCCAGCAGCCAAGCGGCTAGCGGGGGGGCCGCCGGGGAGCTGTTTTTT	CASSQAASGGAAGELFF
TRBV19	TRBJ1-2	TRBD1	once	TGTGCCAGTAGTAGGGACAGGGGTGGCTACACCTTC	CASSRDRGGYTF
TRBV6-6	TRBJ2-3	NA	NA	TGTGCCAGCAGTCCCGCATCAGATACGCAGTATTTT	CASSPASDTQYF
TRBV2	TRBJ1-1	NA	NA	TGTGCCAGCAGGGACGGGAACACTGAAGCTTTCTTT	CASRDGNTEAFF
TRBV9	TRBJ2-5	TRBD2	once	TGTGCCAGCAGCCGGGCGGGGGGGTTACAAGAGACCCAGTACTTC	CASSRAGGLQETQYF
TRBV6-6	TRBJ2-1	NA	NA	TGTGCCAGCCTGAACCGAGCGAACTCCTACAATGAGCAGTTCTTC	CASLNRANSYNEQFF
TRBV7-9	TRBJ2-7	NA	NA	TGTGCCAGCAGCTTAAGCTACTCATACGAGCAGTACTTC	CASSLSYSYEQYF
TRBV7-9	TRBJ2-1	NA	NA	TGTGCCAGCAGCTTAACCGGGACCCCTCTCCCCTACAATGAGCAGTTCTTC	CASSLTGTPLPYNEQFF
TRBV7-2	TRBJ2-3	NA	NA	TGTGCCAGCAGCGATGACGGGACTCTTCAGTATTTT	CASSDDGTLQYF
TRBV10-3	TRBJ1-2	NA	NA	TGTGCCATCACTCGAAATCAGGCGGACTATGGCTACACCTTC	CAITRNQADYGYTF
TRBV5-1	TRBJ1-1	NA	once	TGCGCCAGCAGCTTGGTTCTGCAGGGGGAAGCTTTCTTT	CASSLVLQGEAFF
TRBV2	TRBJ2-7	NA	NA	TGTGCCAGCCGTGGGGACGGCTCCTACGAGCAGTACTTC	CASRGDGSYEQYF
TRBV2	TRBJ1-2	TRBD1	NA	TGTGCCAGCAGTCCCCGGACAGGGAGGTCTAACTATGGCTACACCTTC	CASSPRTGRSNYGYTF
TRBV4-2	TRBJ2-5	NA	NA	TGTGCCAGCAGCCAAGAGGGTAGTTCCTCCCAAGAGACCCAGTACTTC	CASSQEGSSSQETQYF
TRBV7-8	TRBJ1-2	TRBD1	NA	TGTGCCAGCAGCGGCACTCAGGGGGAGATAATCGTTCCTTACTATGGCTACACCTTC	CASSGTQGEIIVPYYGYTF
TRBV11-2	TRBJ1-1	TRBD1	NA	TGTGCCAGCACCCGGGACAGTCGATTTCATGAAGCTTTCTTT	CASTRDSRFHEAFF
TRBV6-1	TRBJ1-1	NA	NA	TGTGCCAGCAGGATGACATTGAGCACTGAAGCTTTCTTT	CASRMTLSTEAFF
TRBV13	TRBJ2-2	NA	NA	TGTGCCAGCAGCGCCCTGGGGGAGCTGTTTTTT	CASSALGELFF
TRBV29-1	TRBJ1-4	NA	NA	TGCAGCGCATCGACAGGCTCAAATGAAAAACTGTTTTTT	CSASTGSNEKLFF
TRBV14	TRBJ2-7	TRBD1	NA	TGTGCCAGCAGCCAAGGCCGGGACAGGCTGTACGAGCAGTACTTC	CASSQGRDRLYEQYF
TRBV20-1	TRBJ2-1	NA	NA	TGCAGTGCAAGCGAGGATGAGCAGTTCTTC	CSASEDEQFF
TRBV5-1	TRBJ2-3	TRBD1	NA	TGCGCCAGCAGCTTGGTGGGACAGCGCGCAGATACGCAGTATTTT	CASSLVGQRADTQYF
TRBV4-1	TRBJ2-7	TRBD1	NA	TGCGCCAGCAGTCAACGATTACCGGGACAGGGGGCGGGAGAGCAGTACTTC	CASSQRLPGQGAGEQYF
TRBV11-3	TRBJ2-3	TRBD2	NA	TGTGCCAGCAGCACGGGACTAGCGGGGGTAGGAAATACGCAGTATTTT	CASSTGLAGVGNTQYF
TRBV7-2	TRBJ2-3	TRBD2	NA	TGTGCCAGCAGCTTAGTTTGGGCAGCTAGCGGGGGGGCAGATACGCAGTATTTT	CASSLVWAASGGADTQYF
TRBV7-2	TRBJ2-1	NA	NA	TGTGCCAGCAGCGCGCAGGGTCAGTCCTACAATGAGCAGTTCTTC	CASSAQGQSYNEQFF